This T cell receptor beta chain was obtained from a study of T cells in Graves' hyperthyroidism and ophthalmopathy. The CDR3 has 17 amino acids. V gave up 0 bases and J gave up 0 bases; unmatched junction bases: 5. CDR1 and CDR2 (germline): MGHRA, YSYEKL. Study-level points and caveats: Before onset, ophthalmopathy was predicted by the model a median about six months earlier. Ophthalmopathy and stable hyperthyroidism were told apart by a 13 V-J model.

Amplified regions were TCR beta CDR3 sequences from RNA transcripts. TCR CDR3 regions were first amplified by RT-PCR with HTBI primers. In TCRdb, the multiplex PCR reads were re-called with MiXCR into one record per CDR3 protein. The table shows about 350,000 distinct CDR3 sequences, with 12% to 15% occurring only once. As regards this clonotype: Its target is unknown.

This sequence originates from a woman aged 60-75 years with Graves' ophthalmopathy. The chain links TRBV4-1 to TRBJ2-1, with 7 bases aligning to TRBD2. Sequenced input: blood. The CDR3 loop is CASSQDRGGPSYNEQFF. In DNA, the CDR3 is TGCGCCAGCAGCCAAGATCGGGGAGGGCCCTCCTACAATGAGCAGTTCTTC.